This T cell receptor beta chain is drawn from a study of blood T cells in healthy people across ages. Regarding the study as a whole: TCR beta diversity tracked closely with naive T cell percentage.

The second PCR ran about 6 to 12 cycles with a sample-barcoded 5' primer and J-beta primers. One entry per CDR3 protein results from TCRdb running MiXCR on the 5' RACE reads. Here the sample spans some 1.8 million distinct CDR3 sequences, roughly two fifths being singletons. The table lists this clonotype with a few counts. The antigen is unknown. The ends were cut back, 7 bases at V and 1 base at J, with 14 bases in the middle. The CDR3 contains 14 residues. Germline loops: CDR1 SNHLY, CDR2 FYNNEI. The chain couples TRBV2 to TRBJ2-7; D remains ambiguous. Sequencing was done on a sample of blood. This TCR came from a human donor in good health. The CDR3 spells CASKVVGLSYEQYF. For the CDR3, the DNA is TGTGCCAGCAAGGTGGTGGGCCTTTCCTACGAGCAGTACTTC.